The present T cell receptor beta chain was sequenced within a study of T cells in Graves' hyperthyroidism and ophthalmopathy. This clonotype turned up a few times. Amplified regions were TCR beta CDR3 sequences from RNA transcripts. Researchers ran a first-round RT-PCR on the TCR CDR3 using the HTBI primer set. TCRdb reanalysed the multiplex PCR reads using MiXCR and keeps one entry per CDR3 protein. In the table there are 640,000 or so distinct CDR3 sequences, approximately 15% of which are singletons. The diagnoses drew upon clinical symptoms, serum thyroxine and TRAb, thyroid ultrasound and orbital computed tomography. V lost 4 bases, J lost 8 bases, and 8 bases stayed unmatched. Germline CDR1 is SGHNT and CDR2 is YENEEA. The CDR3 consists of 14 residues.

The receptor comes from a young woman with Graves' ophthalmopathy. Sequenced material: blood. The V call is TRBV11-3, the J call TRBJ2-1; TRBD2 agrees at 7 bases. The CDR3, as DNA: TGTGCCAGCAGCTCCATGGGCGGGAGAGATGAGCAGTTCTTC. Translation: CASSSMGGRDEQFF.